This T cell receptor beta chain came from a study of T cells in Graves' hyperthyroidism and ophthalmopathy. Across the study: Peripheral blood samples were taken at initial diagnosis, prior to any treatment. Findings and caveats of the study: Ophthalmopathy was separated from stable hyperthyroidism by a 13 V-J model.

The investigators amplified TCR beta CDR3 regions from RNA transcripts. Primed by the HTBI set, a first-round RT-PCR was run on the TCR CDR3. A single record per CDR3 protein comes from TCRdb applying MiXCR to the multiplex PCR reads. The sample consists of around 610,000 distinct CDR3 sequences, roughly 14% of them appearing once. Ten or more counts support this clonotype. What it recognizes is unknown. Diagnoses were established using clinical symptoms, serum thyroxine and TRAb, thyroid ultrasound and orbital computed tomography. PBMCs were obtained from approximately 10 ml fresh peripheral blood. V was clipped by 6 bases and J by 3 bases, with 11 bases between them. The germline CDR1 and CDR2 sequences are LNHDA and SQIVND (reference sequence). The CDR3 loop spans 14 amino acids.

Sequenced input: blood. This TCR was sampled from a woman between 40 and 50 years old with Graves' ophthalmopathy. The chain is built from TRBV19 and TRBJ2-2; TRBD1 is a possible D gene (5 bases). This chain's CDR3 is CASRNPGYTGELFF. CDR3 coding DNA: TGTGCCAGTAGAAACCCAGGGTACACCGGGGAGCTGTTTTTT.